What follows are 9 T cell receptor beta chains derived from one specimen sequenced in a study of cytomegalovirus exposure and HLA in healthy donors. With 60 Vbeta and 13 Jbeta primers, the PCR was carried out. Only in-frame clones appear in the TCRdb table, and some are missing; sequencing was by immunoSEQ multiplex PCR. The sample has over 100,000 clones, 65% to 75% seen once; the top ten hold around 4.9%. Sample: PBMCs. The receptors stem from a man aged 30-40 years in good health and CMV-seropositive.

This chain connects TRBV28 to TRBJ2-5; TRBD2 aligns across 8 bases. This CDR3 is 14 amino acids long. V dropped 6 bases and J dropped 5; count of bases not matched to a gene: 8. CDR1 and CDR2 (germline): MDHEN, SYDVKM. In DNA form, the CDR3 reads TGTGCCAGCAGGGAGCGGGGGACGGGGGAGACCCAGTACTTC. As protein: CASRERGTGETQYF.

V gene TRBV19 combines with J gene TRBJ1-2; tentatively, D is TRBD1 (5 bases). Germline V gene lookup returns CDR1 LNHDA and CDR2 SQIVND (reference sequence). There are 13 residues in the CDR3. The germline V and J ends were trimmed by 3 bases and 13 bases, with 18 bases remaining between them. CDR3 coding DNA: TGTGCCAGTAGTATGATAGACAGATCGGATCGCACCTTC. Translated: CASSMIDRSDRTF.

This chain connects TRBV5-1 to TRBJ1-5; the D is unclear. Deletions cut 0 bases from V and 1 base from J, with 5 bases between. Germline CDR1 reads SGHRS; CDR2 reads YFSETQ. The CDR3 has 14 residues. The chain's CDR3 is CASSLDSSNQPQHF. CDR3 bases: TGCGCCAGCAGCTTGGACAGCAGCAATCAGCCCCAGCATTTT.

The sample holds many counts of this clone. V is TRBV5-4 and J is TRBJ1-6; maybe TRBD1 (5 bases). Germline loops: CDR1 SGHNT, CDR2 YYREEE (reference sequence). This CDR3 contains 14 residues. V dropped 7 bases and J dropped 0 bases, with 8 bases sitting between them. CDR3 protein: CASSDSSYNSPLHF. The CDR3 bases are TGTGCCAGCTCCGACAGCTCCTATAATTCACCCCTCCACTTT.

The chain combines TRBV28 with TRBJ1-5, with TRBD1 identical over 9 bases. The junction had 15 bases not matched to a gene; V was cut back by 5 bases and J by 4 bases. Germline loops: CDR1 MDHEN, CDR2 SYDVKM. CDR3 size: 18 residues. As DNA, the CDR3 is TGTGCCAGCAGTCACTTCTATATCCGGGACAGGGCAAATCAGCCCCAGCATTTT. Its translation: CASSHFYIRDRANQPQHF. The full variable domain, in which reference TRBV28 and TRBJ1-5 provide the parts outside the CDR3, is DVKVTQSSRYLVKRTGEKVFLECVQDMDHENMFWYRQDPGLGLRLIYFSYDVKMKEKGDIPEGYSVSREKKERFSLILESASTNQTSMYLCASSHFYIRDRANQPQHFGDGTRLSIL.

The CDR3 region is CSVLRGSLAGVFGGTDTQYF. The CDR3 nucleotides read TGCAGCGTCCTCAGAGGGTCCCTAGCGGGGGTATTCGGGGGCACAGATACGCAGTATTTT. The chain couples TRBV29-1 to TRBJ2-3; the match to TRBD2 covers 10 bases. The junction had 22 bases not matched to a gene; V was cut back by 6 bases and J by 1 base. Germline assignment: CDR1 SQVTM and CDR2 ANQGSEA. CDR3 length equals 20 residues.

The CDR3: CASSLGTEKETQYF. The CDR3 DNA sequence: TGTGCCAGCAGTTTAGGAACAGAAAAAGAGACCCAGTACTTC. The V gene is TRBV28, the J gene TRBJ2-5; D ambiguous. V lost 2 bases to trimming and J lost 3 bases, with 10 bases between them. The CDR3 is made up of 14 amino acids. Germline V gives CDR1 MDHEN, CDR2 SYDVKM. The full variable domain, completed using reference TRBV28 and TRBJ2-5, is DVKVTQSSRYLVKRTGEKVFLECVQDMDHENMFWYRQDPGLGLRLIYFSYDVKMKEKGDIPEGYSVSREKKERFSLILESASTNQTSMYLCASSLGTEKETQYFGPGTRLLVL.

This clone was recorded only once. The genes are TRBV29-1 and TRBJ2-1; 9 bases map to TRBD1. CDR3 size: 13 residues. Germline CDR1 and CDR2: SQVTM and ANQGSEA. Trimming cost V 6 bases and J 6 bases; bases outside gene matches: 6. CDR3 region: CSVGQGVTNEQFF. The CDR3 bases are TGCAGCGTGGGACAGGGTGTCACCAATGAGCAGTTCTTC.

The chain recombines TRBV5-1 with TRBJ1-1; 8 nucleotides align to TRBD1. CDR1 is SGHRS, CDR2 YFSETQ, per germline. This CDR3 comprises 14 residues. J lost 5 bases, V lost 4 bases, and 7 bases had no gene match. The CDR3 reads CASSRDQGATEAFF. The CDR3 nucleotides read TGCGCCAGCAGCCGGGACCAGGGGGCTACTGAAGCTTTCTTT.